The 14 T cell receptor beta chains presented below share a single source sample, sequenced in a study of cytotoxic CD8 clonotypes in ibrutinib-treated CLL. Clones were sequenced by immunoSEQ multiplex PCR, and TCRdb holds only the in-frame ones, with some missing. The table records about 84,000 clones, just over 85% of them present only once. Sample: PBMCs, taken before ibrutinib treatment. Receptors originate from a human donor with chronic lymphocytic leukemia.

V is TRBV5-6 and J is TRBJ1-5; TRBD1 matches 12 bases. Trimming removed 4 bases from V and 3 bases from J; junction bases left unmatched: 5. Germline-derived CDR1 and CDR2 are SGHDT and YYEEEE. The CDR3 has 16 amino acids. CDR3 residues: CASSPGTGGNNQPQHF. The DNA of the CDR3 is TGTGCCAGCAGCCCCGGGACAGGGGGCAACAATCAGCCCCAGCATTTT. The entire variable domain, with the rest obtained from reference TRBV5-6 and TRBJ1-5, is as follows: DAGVTQSPTHLIKTRGQQVTLRCSPKSGHDTVSWYQQALGQGPQFIFQYYEEEERQRGNFPDRFSGHQFPNYSSELNVNALLLGDSALYLCASSPGTGGNNQPQHFGDGTRLSIL.

V and J are TRBV5-1 and TRBJ1-1; D gene uncertain. Germline V gene lookup returns CDR1 SGHRS and CDR2 YFSETQ. V was trimmed by 0 bases and J by 0 bases, leaving 9 bases between them. There are 15 residues in the CDR3. The CDR3 DNA reads TGCGCCAGCAGCTTGGTGGCGGGAATGAACACTGAAGCTTTCTTT. Amino acids: CASSLVAGMNTEAFF.

The rearrangement joins TRBV15 to TRBJ1-1; no definite D call. Trimming took off 0 bases at V and 1 base at J, with 9 bases between the two ends. The CDR3 spans 15 residues. The V gene's germline CDR1 is LNHNV and CDR2 YYDKDF (reference sequence). The CDR3 nucleotides are TGTGCCACCAGCAGAGATCTTTGGGGGAACACTGAAGCTTTCTTT. It translates to CATSRDLWGNTEAFF.

V and J are TRBV6-6 and TRBJ1-1, with D maybe TRBD1 (5 bases). Looked up from germline, CDR1 is MNHNY and CDR2 is SVGAGI (reference sequence). This CDR3 spans 14 amino acids. The V and J ends lost 5 bases and 4 bases respectively, with 14 bases between them. Written as DNA, the CDR3 is TGTGCCAGCAGTGCCGGGGGTTTAGGCACTGAAGCTTTCTTT. This translates into CASSAGGLGTEAFF.

The gene calls are TRBV27 and TRBJ2-7; D unresolved. Deletions cut 3 bases from V and 0 bases from J, with 9 bases between. CDR3 length equals 14 residues. Germline CDR1 and CDR2: MNHEY and SMNVEV (reference sequence). The CDR3 DNA reads TGTGCCAGCAGTTTCCGAGGCAGCTCCTACGAGCAGTACTTC. Translation gives CASSFRGSSYEQYF.

This clone was seen once. The chain uses TRBV11-3 and TRBJ1-1; TRBD1 is a possible D gene (6 bases). V was clipped by 7 bases and J by 8 bases, with 26 bases between them. CDR3 length equals 16 residues. Germline lookup yields CDR1 SGHNT and CDR2 YENEEA. Here the CDR3 DNA reads TGTGCCAGCACCCCGTATGAGCAGGGGTCTCGTGTAGAAGCTTTCTTT. Encoded protein: CASTPYEQGSRVEAFF.

This clone was seen a few times. V is TRBV5-1 and J is TRBJ2-2, with D possibly matching TRBD2 (6 bases). Germline loops: CDR1 SGHRS, CDR2 YFSETQ. The CDR3 is 20 residues long. The V gene lost 0 bases and the J gene lost 0 bases, with 21 bases spanning the gap. The DNA of the CDR3 is TGCGCCAGCAGCTTGGAAATTTGGCGGGGATTATTCGCGAACACCGGGGAGCTGTTTTTT. It encodes CASSLEIWRGLFANTGELFF.

The V and J genes are TRBV18 and TRBJ2-7; D might be TRBD1 (6 bases). V dropped 3 bases and J dropped 0 bases, with 12 bases sitting between them. The CDR3 has 15 residues. Looked up from germline, CDR1 is KGHSH and CDR2 is LQKENI. In nucleotides, the CDR3 is TGTGCCAGCTCACCGGGACACCCAAGCTCCTACGAGCAGTACTTC. Its translation is CASSPGHPSSYEQYF. Combining the CDR3 with reference TRBV18 and TRBJ2-7 gives the whole variable domain NAGVMQNPRHLVRRRGQEARLRCSPMKGHSHVYWYRQLPEEGLKFMVYLQKENIIDESGMPKERFSAEFPKEGPSILRIQQVVRGDSAAYFCASSPGHPSSYEQYFGPGTRLTVT.

This chain links TRBV5-6 with TRBJ1-5; TRBD1 might be the D (5 bases). With 2 bases removed from V and 3 bases from J, the gap between germline ends came to 9 bases. CDR1 and CDR2 (germline): SGHDT, YYEEEE. The length of the CDR3 is 14 residues. CDR3 loop: CASSFGANNQPQHF. CDR3 nucleotide sequence: TGTGCCAGCAGCTTTGGGGCGAACAATCAGCCCCAGCATTTT. The full variable domain, completed using reference TRBV5-6 and TRBJ1-5, is DAGVTQSPTHLIKTRGQQVTLRCSPKSGHDTVSWYQQALGQGPQFIFQYYEEEERQRGNFPDRFSGHQFPNYSSELNVNALLLGDSALYLCASSFGANNQPQHFGDGTRLSIL.

The rearrangement uses TRBV30 and TRBJ2-7, with D unclear. V lost 4 bases and J lost 4, with 11 bases in between. Germline-derived CDR1 and CDR2 are GTSNPN and SVGIG (reference sequence). This CDR3 comprises 12 residues. The CDR3 sequence is CAWTRGMYEQYF. DNA for the CDR3: TGTGCCTGGACTCGTGGTATGTACGAGCAGTACTTC.

The chain uses TRBV27 and TRBJ2-3, with a weak D call TRBD2 (5 bases). V lost 3 bases to trimming and J lost 1 base, with 5 bases between them. CDR1 is MNHEY and CDR2 is SMNVEV in the germline V gene (reference sequence). The CDR3 has 13 residues. CDR3 sequence reads: CASSFGGTDTQYF. As DNA, the CDR3 is TGTGCCAGCAGTTTCGGGGGCACAGATACGCAGTATTTT.

The chain couples TRBV4-2 to TRBJ2-7; no clear D gene. The CDR3 spans 12 residues. V gave up 3 bases and J gave up 7 bases, with 10 bases separating them. CDR1 is LGHNA and CDR2 is YNFKEQ in the germline V gene. The CDR3 region is CASSQPLLEQYF. The CDR3 region has the DNA TGTGCCAGCAGCCAGCCCCTTCTTGAGCAGTACTTC.

The chain combines TRBV28 with TRBJ1-5, with 8 positions matching TRBD1. V trimming: 6 bases; J trimming: 6 bases; junction bases outside the gene matches: 7. Looked up from germline, CDR1 is MDHEN and CDR2 is SYDVKM. CDR3 length equals 14 residues. CDR3 protein: CASRAGQGGQPQHF. CDR3 nucleotide sequence: TGTGCCAGCAGGGCCGGACAGGGAGGTCAGCCCCAGCATTTT. The variable domain in full, with the rest retrieved from reference TRBV28 and TRBJ1-5, is DVKVTQSSRYLVKRTGEKVFLECVQDMDHENMFWYRQDPGLGLRLIYFSYDVKMKEKGDIPEGYSVSREKKERFSLILESASTNQTSMYLCASRAGQGGQPQHFGDGTRLSIL.

The V and J genes are TRBV23-1 and TRBJ2-2, with D maybe TRBD1 (6 bases). TRBV23-1 is given ORF status, its function remaining uncertain. V was cut by 8 bases and J by 7 bases, with 17 bases left in between. This CDR3 spans 14 amino acids. Written as DNA, the CDR3 is TGCGCCAGCGGCACACAGGGATTCGGCGGGGAGCTGTTTTTT. Translation: CASGTQGFGGELFF.